This T cell receptor (beta chain) was obtained from a study of sequential checkpoint blockade in melanoma. Study information: Arm A got nivolumab then ipilimumab; arm B the reverse, 1:1. After both sequences, patients received maintenance nivolumab.

CDR3 length: 15 amino acids. V was shortened by 3 bases and J by 2 bases, with 13 bases between the two germline ends. Germline assignment: CDR1 MNHNS and CDR2 SASEGT. Repertoires were generated with immunoSEQ multiplex PCR, while TCRdb's copy carries only in-frame clones and drops some. The sample holds 25,000 to 35,000 clones, approximately 91% seen once. As to treatment: randomized to nivolumab then ipilimumab (arm A) or the reverse (arm B). Patients had received no earlier DNA-damaging chemotherapy. Live CD3+CD8+ CD19− CD56− cells were sorted from PBMCs. The sequences come from CD8+ T cells sorted from blood (inferred from file names), collected from a patient given nivolumab and ipilimumab in sequence. This receptor was identified in a human donor with melanoma. The rearrangement links TRBV6-1 to TRBJ2-5, with a possible D match to TRBD1 (5 bases). CDR3 nucleotides: TGTGCCAGCAGTGACGTTCCCTACAGGCAAGAGACCCAGTACTTC. It specifies CASSDVPYRQETQYF.